This T cell receptor (beta chain) was obtained from a study of shared clonotypes between healthy human individuals. Each sample came from a Caucasian adult donor living in Nashville, Tennessee. Germline V CDR1 and CDR2: SGHTA, FQGNSA. The CDR3 length is 13 residues. V was clipped by 5 bases and J by 3 bases; unmatched bases: 4. Data came from immunoSEQ multiplex PCR; TCRdb stores just in-frame clones and leaves some out. The sample carries about 490,000 clones, 76% recorded once. This clone was seen a few times. The V and J genes are TRBV7-2 and TRBJ2-7, with 7 bases matching TRBD1. Sequenced material: PBMCs. The source is a woman in her forties in good health. Some clones in this sample may be carry-over from other donors' samples. Here the CDR3 DNA reads TGTGCCAGCAGCCATAGGACAGGCTACGAGCAGTACTTC. Translation: CASSHRTGYEQYF. Full variable domain (outside the CDR3, taken from reference TRBV7-2 and TRBJ2-7): GAGVSQSPSNKVTEKGKDVELRCDPISGHTALYWYRQSLGQGLEFLIYFQGNSAPDKSGLPSDRFSAERTGGSVSTLTIQRTQQEDSAVYLCASSHRTGYEQYFGPGTRLTVT.